Included here is one T cell receptor beta chain sequence, with context. Its matching antigen is unknown. A junction end diverges from the germline sequence, so it may reflect a read error. The germline gives CDR1 MNHEY, CDR2 SMNVEV (reference sequence). The CDR3 runs to 15 residues. This record belongs to a study of blood T cells in healthy people across ages. Study-wide points: In the absence of known donor CMV status, changes in expanded clonotypes were possibly confounded. Long-lived and aged donors differed, with more naive CD4+ cells and higher diversity in the long-lived.

Primers used in a second PCR of roughly 6 to 11 cycles were a sample-barcoded 5' primer and a J-beta primer mix. Individual samples furnished no less than 3 million CDR3-containing paired-end reads apiece. TCRdb reprocessed the 5' RACE reads with MiXCR, giving one entry per CDR3 protein. The profile shows about 1.4 million distinct CDR3 sequences, approximately 59% of them singletons. Samples each yielded at least 5.5 micrograms of total RNA. Sequenced input: blood. The TCR sequence derives from a man aged 18-30 years in good health. The chain combines TRBV27 with TRBJ2-7; a weak D match, TRBD2 (6 bases). The CDR3 region has the DNA TGTGCCAGCAGTTCTATCCCGAGCGGGCCCTACGAGCGGTACTTC. Translated, it gives CASSSIPSGPYERYF.